Sequencing of this T cell receptor beta chain was carried out in a study of CD8+CD57+ T cells in acquired aplastic anemia. Findings and limits, study-wide: Patients had around 30 CD8+ CDR3 sequences in common with controls (the shared set). Patients showed no significant difference from controls in CD8+ Simpson's diversity.

Using genomic DNA as the template, TCR beta VDJ and CDR3 profiling was carried out. Each CDR3 protein gets one entry after TCRdb re-called the reads with MiXCR. The data hold some 200,000 distinct CDR3 sequences, with under 55% observed a single time. This clonotype was detected many times. Antigen: not known. CDR3 length: 13 residues. Germline V gene lookup returns CDR1 MNHEY and CDR2 SMNVEV (reference sequence). V shed 4 bases and J shed 7 bases, with 14 bases lying between them. Patients who underwent sequencing had shown CD8+CD57+ cell expansion by flow cytometry. Sequenced sample: sorted CD4+, CD8+, or CD8+CD57+ T cells (not recorded which) from PBMCs. The chain has TRBV27 and TRBJ2-7; tentatively, D is TRBD1 or TRBD2 (6 bases each). The sequence came from a human donor with aplastic anemia. The DNA of the CDR3 is TGTGCCAGCAGTTCCAGACAAGGGGGGGAGCAGTACTTC. The encoded protein is CASSSRQGGEQYF.